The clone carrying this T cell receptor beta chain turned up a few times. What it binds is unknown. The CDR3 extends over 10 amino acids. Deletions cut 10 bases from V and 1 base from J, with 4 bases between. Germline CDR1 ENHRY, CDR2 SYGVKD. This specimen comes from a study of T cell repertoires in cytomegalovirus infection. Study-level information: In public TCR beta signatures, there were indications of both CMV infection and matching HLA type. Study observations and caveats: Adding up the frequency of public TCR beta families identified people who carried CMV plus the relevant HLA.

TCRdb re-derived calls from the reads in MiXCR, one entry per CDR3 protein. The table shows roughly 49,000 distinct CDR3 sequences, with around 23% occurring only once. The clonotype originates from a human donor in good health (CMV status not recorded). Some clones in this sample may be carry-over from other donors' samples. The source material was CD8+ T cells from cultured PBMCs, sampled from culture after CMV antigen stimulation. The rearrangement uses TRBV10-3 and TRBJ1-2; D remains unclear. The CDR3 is CATNNYGYTF. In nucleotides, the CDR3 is TGTGCCACCAATAACTATGGCTACACCTTC.